This T cell receptor beta chain appears in the sequencing data of a study of shared clonotypes between healthy human individuals (TCRdb year 2020). About the investigation overall: The cohort comprised two women and three men aged 18 to 49 years. To estimate repertoire size and how much clonotypes are shared between individuals, the study performed deep sequencing of blood TCR repertoires from five healthy adults. Per donor, leukapheresis produced somewhere between about 0.85 and 8.9 billion PBMCs. For each donor, CD4 naive and CD4 memory were each run on three plates, CD8 naive on two plates, and CD8 memory on one plate. Libraries were prepared and TCR repertoires were sequenced by different laboratories using diverse techniques, in order to increase sequencing depth and limit assay-specific biases. Summary of the overall study and its limitations: Sharing across a handful of donors was observed for approximately 5% of naive CD4, under 4% of naive CD8, 2% to 2.5% of memory CD4, and around 0.44% of memory CD8 clonotypes. Estimated clonotype richness was generally larger for naive than for memory subsets. Clonotypes shared by all four sorted-subset donors showed higher generation probabilities than non-shared clonotypes. Rarefaction of sorted-subset datasets indicated incomplete sequencing despite the large sequencing depth. Sampling was restricted to blood, and TCR repertoires in tissues likely differ from the TCR repertoires found in blood. Because the study included a small number of donors, the genetic and exposure-history diversity represented was limited. Pairwise subsampling indicated that sequencing depth was expected to affect the degree of clonotype sharing among donors.

This clone appeared once. This clone's antigen is unknown. No qualities accompany the bases; no much larger clone lies one base away. The donors were healthy, HIV-negative adults with no recently reported acute infections or vaccinations. Every donor was a Caucasian adult living in Nashville, Tennessee, USA. Magnetic negative selection was used to enrich CD4+ T cells, after which naive cells were positively selected on CD45RA and the negative fraction became the memory subset. After blood collection by leukapheresis, PBMCs were isolated using Ficoll-Histopaque density gradient centrifugation and then cryopreserved in the vapor phase of liquid nitrogen. Analytical flow cytometry was used to check the purity and quantity of every magnetically sorted T cell population. Genomic DNA was isolated from each sorted fraction and quantified by UV absorbance on a Nanodrop 2000c. The CDR3 holds 12 amino acids from the cysteine to the phenylalanine. CDR3 DNA is the only sequence kept; it has 36 bases, read in frame from the first base. CDR1 MNHEY and CDR2 SMNVEV are derived from the germline V gene (reference sequence).

Using the deep immunoSEQ assay, TCR CDR3 regions were amplified from genomic DNA by multiplex PCR. Genomic DNA extracted from each cell subset was distributed evenly over all wells of several immunoSEQ 96-well plates, and each plate served as one replicate. For sorted subsets, 200 to 250 ng of genomic DNA, equivalent to around 31,000 T cell genomes, went into each replicate PCR. Purified libraries were measured with a Qubit 3.0 fluorometer, size-checked on a Bioanalyzer 2100, and measured again with the KAPA Library Quantification kit. Each immunoSEQ 96-well plate was sequenced on its own single-read 150-cycle Illumina NextSeq 550 flow cell. On the authors' methods: The immunoSEQ output contained only junctional sequences without quality scores, so filtering could not match that applied to full-length reads. To assign V/J genes and CDR3, sequences were annotated using PyIR, a Python wrapper for IgBLAST v1.9, with IMGT germline references. Reads were filtered out if the reads had weak V/J assignments (E-value above 1e-6), no CDR3, stop codons, out-of-frame junctions, or ambiguous translated residues. V3J clonotypes were defined as sequences sharing the same inferred V gene, J gene, and CDR3 amino acid sequence. The percentage overlap between two repertoires was calculated by dividing the number of shared unique clonotypes by the size of the smaller repertoire. RTK rarefaction, the Chao1 estimator, and Recon v2.1 estimates of unobserved clonotypes were used to assess repertoire richness. Generation probabilities for all TCRbeta clonotypes obtained by the gDNA method from several donors were computed using OLGA. What TCRdb holds here is the immuneACCESS table cut down to in-frame rearrangements. Part of the clones is not present; checked against another copy, under half of the missing clones reflect an unresolved V gene, and the others are unexplained. That table is the source of V, J and clone size, and D and trimming were worked out from the DNA. The sample data list over 2 million clones, and about 90% of these were observed just once. The ten largest clones capture about 0.41% of the sample.

The sequence derives from a man between 18 and 29 years old in good health. Some clones in this sample may be carry-over from other donors' samples. The specimen was naive CD4+ T cells from PBMCs. The cell subset or site label of this sample denotes: CD45RA+ positively selected. The V and J genes are TRBV27 and TRBJ2-7; the D region is possibly TRBD1 or TRBD2, each matching across 5 bases. The CDR3 protein is CALTMGVDEQYF. At the DNA level, the sequence is TGTGCTCTTACCATGGGGGTGGACGAGCAGTACTTC.